Listed below are T cell receptor beta chains from one sample, sequenced in a study of cytomegalovirus exposure and HLA in healthy donors. Repertoires were generated with immunoSEQ multiplex PCR, while TCRdb's copy carries only in-frame clones and drops some. The sample shows approximately 200,000 clones, roughly four fifths of them seen only once. The sequencing sample was made of PBMCs. All receptors come from a woman in her late teens or twenties in good health and CMV-seropositive. The CDR3 runs from the conserved cysteine through the conserved F or W. Each record gives: V gene, J gene, CDR3 protein.

>TRBV5-4|TRBJ1-2
CASSPGGQGRYGYTF
>TRBV28|TRBJ1-4
CASSFGGGNEKLFF
>TRBV28|TRBJ1-2
CASSLQGVGIF
>TRBV2|TRBJ2-1
CASSPGGSGGFAYNEQFF
>TRBV6-5|TRBJ1-5
CASKRGGVGDQPQHF
>TRBV7-6|TRBJ2-1
CASSRGQPGVNEQFF
>TRBV27|TRBJ2-7
CASSLYSPLSYEQYF
>TRBV9|TRBJ2-1
CASSASRDRGSETNEQFF
>TRBV5-1|TRBJ2-5
CASSSRTGYQETQYF
>TRBV4-1|TRBJ2-5
CASSHWTGEETQYF
>TRBV5-6|TRBJ1-1
CASSLGQGLNTEAFF
>TRBV15|TRBJ1-2
CATNPGQGYGYTF
>TRBV29-1|TRBJ2-3
CSVTPDLGSPDTQYF
>TRBV18|TRBJ1-4
CASSSRQSEEKLFF
>TRBV5-1|TRBJ2-7
CASSRSGGRFEQYF
>TRBV6-5|TRBJ1-3
CASSLTGAGNTIYF
>TRBV19|TRBJ1-2
CASSIGGGSSYGYTF